One sample yielded the 29 T cell receptor beta chains listed below, sequenced in a study of T-cell memory formation after mild COVID-19. MiXCR, run by TCRdb on the 5' RACE reads, gives a single entry per CDR3 protein. The sample includes roughly 410,000 distinct CDR3 sequences, roughly 26% of them seen just once. Sequencing used PBMCs or a T cell subset sorted from them (not recorded which). These receptors originate from an adult woman who had mild COVID-19 (a few samples of this study predate the infection). Cell type and time point are not known.

This clonotype was observed a handful of times. The chain joins TRBV24-1 to TRBJ1-5, with no clear D. V lost 6 bases and J lost 1, with 6 bases in between. Germline values: CDR1 KGHDR, CDR2 SFDVKD. The CDR3 extends over 13 amino acids. The CDR3 region is CATSIGSNQPQHF. In nucleotides, the CDR3 is TGTGCCACCAGTATCGGCAGCAATCAGCCCCAGCATTTT.

The chain has TRBV9 and TRBJ2-5; 10 bases map to TRBD2. V trimming: 0 bases; J trimming: 5 bases; junction bases outside the gene matches: 22. The CDR3 runs to 21 residues. Germline CDR1 is SGDLS and CDR2 is YYNGEE. CDR3 in amino acids: CASSVGGLAGVDRSPMETQYF. In nucleotides, the CDR3 is TGTGCCAGCAGCGTAGGGGGGCTAGCGGGAGTTGATCGCAGCCCCATGGAGACCCAGTACTTC.

This clonotype appeared a few times. The rearrangement uses TRBV25-1 and TRBJ2-1; D is unclear. Trimming shortened V by 2 bases and J by 4 bases, and 9 bases separated the two germline ends. Germline V gene data show CDR1 as MGHDK and CDR2 as SYGVNS. The CDR3 length is 14 residues. The CDR3 sequence is CASSEEQLYNEQFF. The CDR3 DNA sequence: TGTGCCAGCAGTGAAGAGCAGCTTTACAATGAGCAGTTCTTC.

This clonotype has more than one count but fewer than ten. V is TRBV14 and J is TRBJ2-7; TRBD1 matches at 10 bases. This CDR3 is 15 amino acids long. Germline V CDR1 and CDR2: SGHDN, FVKESK. V gave up 1 base and J gave up 3 bases; unmatched junction bases: 3. The CDR3 DNA reads TGTGCCAGCAGCCAAGGGGGACAGGGGCTCTACGAGCAGTACTTC. Protein: CASSQGGQGLYEQYF.

This clonotype was counted many times. The chain carries TRBV5-1 and TRBJ1-2, with D hard to call. The CDR3 is made up of 13 amino acids. Trimming took 2 bases from V and 4 from J, leaving 9 bases between them. The germline CDR1 and CDR2 sequences are SGHRS and YFSETQ. CDR3 in DNA: TGCGCCAGCAGCTTATCTCCCGTCTATGGCTACACCTTC. This gives the protein CASSLSPVYGYTF.

There are a few counts of this clonotype. The chain joins TRBV5-1 to TRBJ1-1, with unresolved D. The ends were cut back, 0 bases at V and 1 base at J, with 7 bases in the middle. This CDR3 has 14 residues. The V gene's germline CDR1 is SGHRS and CDR2 YFSETQ. In nucleotides, the CDR3 is TGCGCCAGCAGCTTGGAACAGCCGAACACTGAAGCTTTCTTT. Protein product: CASSLEQPNTEAFF.

The genes are TRBV11-3 and TRBJ1-2, with 7 bases fitting TRBD1. The CDR3 extends over 14 amino acids. Per the germline V gene, CDR1 is SGHNT and CDR2 is YENEEA. V trimming: 10 bases; J trimming: 10 bases; junction bases outside the gene matches: 18. The CDR3 nucleotides are TGTGCCACCGTATACAGGGGAGGCTGGCAAGACTACACCTTC. This gives the protein CATVYRGGWQDYTF.

This clonotype was seen a few times. The V call is TRBV7-2, the J call TRBJ2-3, with no clear D. CDR1 SGHTA and CDR2 FQGNSA come from the germline V gene. Trimming shortened V by 1 base and J by 9 bases, and 11 bases separated the two germline ends. The CDR3 covers 13 residues. The CDR3: CASSLVLADTQYF. CDR3 bases: TGTGCCAGCAGCTTAGTGTTGGCTGACACGCAGTATTTT. The variable domain in full, completed from reference TRBV7-2 and TRBJ2-3, reads GAGVSQSPSNKVTEKGKDVELRCDPISGHTALYWYRQSLGQGLEFLIYFQGNSAPDKSGLPSDRFSAERTGGSVSTLTIQRTQQEDSAVYLCASSLVLADTQYFGPGTRLTVL.

This rearrangement joins TRBV19 to TRBJ2-1; a possible D gene is TRBD2 (6 bases). The V end was cut by 7 bases, the J end by 8 bases, with 21 bases between. The CDR3 length is 15 residues. CDR1 is LNHDA and CDR2 is SQIVND in the germline V gene (reference sequence). CDR3 coding DNA: TGTGCCAGTACCGGTTCTGGAGGGCCTGGGGATGAGCAGTTCTTC. Its protein product is CASTGSGGPGDEQFF. Supplemented by reference TRBV19 and TRBJ2-1, the full variable domain reads DGGITQSPKYLFRKEGQNVTLSCEQNLNHDAMYWYRQDPGQGLRLIYYSQIVNDFQKGDIAEGYSVSREKKESFPLTVTSAQKNPTAFYLCASTGSGGPGDEQFFGPGTRLTVL.

The chain employs TRBV4-1 and TRBJ2-1; 9 nucleotides align to TRBD1. The CDR3 sequence is 17 residues long. Losses at the gene ends were 0 bases for V and 0 bases for J; bases not matched to a gene: 3. CDR1 is MGHRA and CDR2 is YSYEKL in the germline V gene. CDR3 sequence (DNA): TGCGCCAGCAGCCAAGAAAGGGACAGGGTCTCCTACAATGAGCAGTTCTTC. Protein product: CASSQERDRVSYNEQFF.

This clonotype was counted between two and nine times. V usage is TRBV20-1 and J usage is TRBJ1-1; D may be TRBD1 (6 bases). Germline loops: CDR1 DFQATT, CDR2 SNEGSKA (reference sequence). The V gene lost 1 base and the J gene lost 3 bases, with 9 bases spanning the gap. This CDR3 spans 13 amino acids. CDR3 sequence reads: CSARVYRDTEAFF. In DNA, the CDR3 is TGCAGTGCTAGAGTCTACAGGGACACTGAAGCTTTCTTT.

This clonotype has only a few counts. The chain couples TRBV7-2 to TRBJ1-5; D remains unclear. V lost 3 bases and J 11 bases, leaving 11 bases between the germline ends. Per germline, CDR1 SGHTA and CDR2 FQGNSA. CDR3 size: 12 residues. The CDR3 DNA reads as TGTGCCAGCAGCTTCCCTGGCATAGCCCAGCATTTT. This encodes CASSFPGIAQHF.

This clonotype appeared a few times. The J gene is TRBJ2-1, the V gene TRBV12-3 or TRBV12-4; tentatively, D is TRBD2 (7 bases). Between the trimmed V and J ends, which lost 5 bases and 4 bases, there was a span of 18 bases. The CDR3 is 16 amino acids. CDR3 in DNA: TGTGCCAGCAGTCCTCTAATAGGGGGGGCTTACAATGAGCAGTTCTTC. Translating gives CASSPLIGGAYNEQFF.

This clonotype was seen ten or more times. A single base separates this from a much larger clone, so it may be a read error. This chain links TRBV5-1 with TRBJ2-7; 7 bases are shared with TRBD1. The CDR3 runs to 13 residues. CDR1 SGHRS and CDR2 YFSETQ come from the germline V gene. The CDR3 DNA reads as TGTGCCAGCAGCTTAGGACAGGACTACGAGCAGTACTTC. It encodes CASSLGQDYEQYF.

The V call is TRBV9, the J call TRBJ2-1; D gene uncertain. Trimming took off 0 bases at V and 0 bases at J, with 7 bases between the two ends. The germline CDR1 and CDR2 sequences are SGDLS and YYNGEE. This CDR3 spans 15 amino acids. In DNA form, the CDR3 reads TGTGCCAGCAGCGTAGACGCTAGCTCCTACAATGAGCAGTTCTTC. Amino acids: CASSVDASSYNEQFF.

This clonotype was observed a few times. The chain uses TRBV7-2 and TRBJ1-2, with D maybe TRBD1 (5 bases). The CDR3 consists of 13 residues. The germline V gene encodes CDR1 SGHTA and CDR2 FQGNSA. Trimming shortened V by 5 bases and J by 8 bases, and 15 bases separated the two germline ends. CDR3 loop: CASSPFRGDGYTF. The CDR3 DNA sequence: TGTGCCAGCAGCCCATTTCGGGGGGACGGCTACACCTTC. Based on the CDR3 plus reference TRBV7-2 and TRBJ1-2, the full variable domain is GAGVSQSPSNKVTEKGKDVELRCDPISGHTALYWYRQSLGQGLEFLIYFQGNSAPDKSGLPSDRFSAERTGGSVSTLTIQRTQQEDSAVYLCASSPFRGDGYTFGSGTRLTVV.

The genes are TRBV24-1 and TRBJ2-1, with 9 bases fitting TRBD1. CDR1 is KGHDR, CDR2 SFDVKD, per germline. There are 16 residues in the CDR3. The V segment lost 5 bases and the J segment 5 bases; nucleotides outside the gene matches: 9. The CDR3 sequence: CATSGIQGAPNNEQFF. As DNA, the CDR3 is TGTGCCACCAGTGGTATACAGGGGGCCCCTAACAATGAGCAGTTCTTC.

This sequence joins TRBV12-3 or TRBV12-4 and TRBJ2-2; 10 bases line up with TRBD2. The CDR3 is made up of 16 amino acids. J lost 3 bases, V lost 5 bases, and 6 bases had no gene match. The DNA for the CDR3 is TGTGCCAGCAGTCCTATAGCGGGGGGTCACACCGGGGAGCTGTTTTTT. Translation: CASSPIAGGHTGELFF.

This chain uses TRBV7-9 with TRBJ2-1; 15 bases fit TRBD2. The CDR3 contains 17 residues. V shed 5 bases and J 7 bases; nucleotides not matched to a gene: 9. The V gene's germline CDR1 is SEHNR and CDR2 FQNEAQ (reference sequence). CDR3 sequence: CASSDDPGLAGGNEQFF. In nucleotides, the CDR3 is TGTGCCAGCAGCGACGACCCAGGACTAGCGGGAGGGAATGAGCAGTTCTTC.

This clonotype was picked up a small number of times. The genes are TRBV12-3 or TRBV12-4 and TRBJ1-1; 8 nucleotides line up with TRBD1. CDR3 length: 14 amino acids. With V trimmed by 5 bases and J by 5 bases, 7 bases remained unmatched. The CDR3 reads CASSAQGGWTEAFF. CDR3 sequence (DNA): TGTGCCAGCAGTGCACAGGGGGGATGGACTGAAGCTTTCTTT.

V usage is TRBV24-1 and J usage is TRBJ1-1; D not certain. The CDR3 spans 15 residues. Trimming removed 2 bases from V and 4 bases from J, with 13 bases in between. Germline CDR1 KGHDR, CDR2 SFDVKD. The CDR3 reads CATSDSGGPSTEAFF. DNA of the CDR3: TGTGCCACCAGTGATTCGGGCGGACCCTCCACTGAAGCTTTCTTT.

V usage is TRBV7-2 and J usage is TRBJ2-1; a possible D gene is TRBD1 (5 bases). In germline, CDR1 is SGHTA, CDR2 FQGNSA. Between the trimmed V and J ends, which lost 4 bases and 6 bases, there was a span of 13 bases. This CDR3 has 14 amino acids. The CDR3 sequence is CASSSDSNVNEQFF. CDR3 in DNA: TGTGCCAGCAGCTCCGACAGTAATGTCAATGAGCAGTTCTTC.

In this sample, this clonotype turned up a few times. J is TRBJ1-5 and V is TRBV20-1; weak D call: TRBD1 (5 bases). The V and J ends lost 1 base and 5 bases respectively, with 9 bases between them. Germline CDR1 and CDR2: DFQATT and SNEGSKA (reference sequence). The CDR3 spans 13 residues. CDR3 in amino acids: CSARGQRYQPQHF. CDR3 bases: TGCAGTGCTAGAGGACAGCGATATCAGCCCCAGCATTTT.

This clonotype has ten or more counts. The genes are TRBV7-2 and TRBJ2-7; 10 bases match TRBD1. Trimming at V came to 2 bases and at J to 2 bases, leaving 3 bases not matched to a gene. In germline, CDR1 is SGHTA, CDR2 FQGNSA. The CDR3 loop spans 15 amino acids. The CDR3 loop is CASSLRQGAAYEQYF. The CDR3 bases are TGTGCCAGCAGCTTACGACAGGGGGCTGCCTACGAGCAGTACTTC. Full variable domain (remainder filled in from reference TRBV7-2 and TRBJ2-7): GAGVSQSPSNKVTEKGKDVELRCDPISGHTALYWYRQSLGQGLEFLIYFQGNSAPDKSGLPSDRFSAERTGGSVSTLTIQRTQQEDSAVYLCASSLRQGAAYEQYFGPGTRLTVT.

There are many counts of this clonotype. The gene calls are TRBV6-6 and TRBJ2-7; 8 bases are a match to TRBD1. The CDR3 contains 15 residues. V shed 7 bases and J 4 bases; nucleotides not matched to a gene: 12. Per the germline V gene, CDR1 is MNHNY and CDR2 is SVGAGI (reference sequence). DNA for the CDR3: TGTGCCAGCACAGGACGACAGGGGCTTATGTACGAGCAGTACTTC. It codes for CASTGRQGLMYEQYF.

This clonotype was recorded a few times. This chain uses TRBV29-1 with TRBJ2-3, with 14 nucleotides matching TRBD2. In germline, CDR1 is SQVTM, CDR2 ANQGSEA. This CDR3 has 17 residues. J lost 0 bases, V lost 1 base, and 3 bases had no gene match. CDR3 in amino acids: CSVEGTSGRFSTDTQYF. Here the CDR3 DNA reads TGCAGCGTTGAAGGGACTAGCGGGAGGTTCAGCACAGATACGCAGTATTTT.

This rearrangement joins TRBV6-5 to TRBJ2-2; 7 bases are shared with TRBD1. The V gene's germline CDR1 is MNHEY and CDR2 SVGAGI. This CDR3 has 19 residues. With 4 bases clipped from V and 6 bases from J, the junction kept 20 bases outside the gene matches. The CDR3 loop reads CASSFELQGKGDKAGELFF. The CDR3 DNA reads TGTGCCAGCAGTTTTGAATTACAGGGGAAAGGAGATAAGGCCGGGGAGCTGTTTTTT.

The V gene is TRBV6-5, the J gene TRBJ2-5; TRBD2 aligns across 12 bases. Trimming at V came to 4 bases and at J to 5 bases, leaving 8 bases not matched to a gene. Germline loops: CDR1 MNHEY, CDR2 SVGAGI. The CDR3 sequence is 16 residues long. The CDR3 bases are TGTGCCAGCAGTTGGACTAGCGGGAAGCCGGGGGAGACCCAGTACTTC. Encoded protein: CASSWTSGKPGETQYF.

The chain recombines TRBV14 with TRBJ1-2; no definite D call. The CDR3 is 13 residues long. Germline assignment: CDR1 SGHDN and CDR2 FVKESK. V was shortened by 4 bases and J by 2 bases, with 8 bases between the two germline ends. The CDR3 DNA sequence: TGTGCCAGCAGCCCCCAGGAGAACTATGGCTACACCTTC. It codes for CASSPQENYGYTF.